Included here is one TCR beta chain sequence, with context. Antigen: not known. The sample comes from a study of cytomegalovirus exposure and HLA in healthy donors. Looking at the study overall: Assignment to the Caucasian-associated ancestry cluster applied to roughly 80% of the approximately 400 genotyped donors.

V shed 4 bases and J 8 bases; nucleotides not matched to a gene: 10. The CDR3 runs 15 residues. The germline V gene encodes CDR1 SGHRS and CDR2 YFSETQ. Study observations and caveats: A later analysis found most CMV-associated TCR beta chains apparently HLA-restricted.

Primers: 60 Vbeta forward and 13 Jbeta reverse. Libraries were prepared by immunoSEQ multiplex PCR; TCRdb keeps only in-frame clonotypes and omits some of them. The repertoire shows approximately 130,000 clones; the top ten hold roughly 2%. The specimen was PBMCs. The chain combines TRBV5-1 with TRBJ2-1, with TRBD1 identical over 9 bases. The sequence came from a woman in her sixties in good health and CMV-seronegative. CDR3 nucleotides: TGCGCCAGCAGCAACGGGACAGGGCCGTCCCATGAGCAGTTCTTC. Its protein is CASSNGTGPSHEQFF.